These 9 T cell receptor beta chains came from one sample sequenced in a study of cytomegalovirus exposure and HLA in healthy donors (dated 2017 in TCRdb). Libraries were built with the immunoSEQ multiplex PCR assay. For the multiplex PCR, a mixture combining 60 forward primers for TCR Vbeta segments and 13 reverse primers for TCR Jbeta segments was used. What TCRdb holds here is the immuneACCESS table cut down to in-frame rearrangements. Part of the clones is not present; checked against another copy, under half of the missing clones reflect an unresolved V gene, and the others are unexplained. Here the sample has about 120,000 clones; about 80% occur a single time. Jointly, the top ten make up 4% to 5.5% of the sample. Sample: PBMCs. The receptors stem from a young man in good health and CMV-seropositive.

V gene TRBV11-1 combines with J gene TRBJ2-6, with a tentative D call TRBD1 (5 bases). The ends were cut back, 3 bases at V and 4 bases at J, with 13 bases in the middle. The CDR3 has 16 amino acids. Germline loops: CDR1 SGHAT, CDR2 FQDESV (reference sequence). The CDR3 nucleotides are TGTGCCAGCAGCTTGGGGCAGAGAAGAGGGGCCAACGTCCTGACTTTC. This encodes CASSLGQRRGANVLTF.

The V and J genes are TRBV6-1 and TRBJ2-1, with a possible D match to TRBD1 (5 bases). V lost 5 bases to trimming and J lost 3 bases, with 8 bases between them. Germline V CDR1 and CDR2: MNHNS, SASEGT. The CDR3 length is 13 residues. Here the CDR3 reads CASSPQGYNEQFF. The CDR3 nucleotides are TGTGCCAGCAGTCCCCAGGGCTACAATGAGCAGTTCTTC.

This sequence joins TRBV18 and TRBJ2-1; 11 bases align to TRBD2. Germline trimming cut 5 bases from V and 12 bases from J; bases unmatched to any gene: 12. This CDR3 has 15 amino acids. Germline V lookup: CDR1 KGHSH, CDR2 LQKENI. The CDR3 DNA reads TGTGCCAGCTCAGAACTTGTAGCGGGGGGGACTCGGCAGTTCTTC. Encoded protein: CASSELVAGGTRQFF.

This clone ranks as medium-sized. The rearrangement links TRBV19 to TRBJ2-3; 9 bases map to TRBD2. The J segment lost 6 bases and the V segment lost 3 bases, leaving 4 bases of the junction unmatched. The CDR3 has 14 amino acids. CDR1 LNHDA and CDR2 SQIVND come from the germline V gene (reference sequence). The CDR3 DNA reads TGTGCCAGTAGTATTGCGGGGGGGCTTGATACGCAGTATTTT. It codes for CASSIAGGLDTQYF. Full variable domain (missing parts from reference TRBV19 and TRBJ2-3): DGGITQSPKYLFRKEGQNVTLSCEQNLNHDAMYWYRQDPGQGLRLIYYSQIVNDFQKGDIAEGYSVSREKKESFPLTVTSAQKNPTAFYLCASSIAGGLDTQYFGPGTRLTVL.

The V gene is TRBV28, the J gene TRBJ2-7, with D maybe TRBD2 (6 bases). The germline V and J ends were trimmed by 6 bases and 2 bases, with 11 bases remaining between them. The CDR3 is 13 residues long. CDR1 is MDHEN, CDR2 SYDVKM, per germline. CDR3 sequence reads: CASRMEGTYEQYF. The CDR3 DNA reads TGTGCCAGCAGGATGGAGGGGACCTACGAGCAGTACTTC.

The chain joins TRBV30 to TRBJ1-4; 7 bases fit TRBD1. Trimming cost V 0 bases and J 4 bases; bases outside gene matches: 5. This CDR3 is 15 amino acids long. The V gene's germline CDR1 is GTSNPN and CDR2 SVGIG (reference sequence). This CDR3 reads CAWSVGTEINEKLFF. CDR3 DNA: TGTGCCTGGAGTGTAGGGACAGAAATTAATGAAAAACTGTTTTTT. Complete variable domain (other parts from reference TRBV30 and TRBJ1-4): SQTIHQWPATLVQPVGSPLSLECTVEGTSNPNLYWYRQAAGRGLQLLFYSVGIGQISSEVPQNLSASRPQDRQFILSSKKLLLSDSGFYLCAWSVGTEINEKLFFGSGTQLSVL.

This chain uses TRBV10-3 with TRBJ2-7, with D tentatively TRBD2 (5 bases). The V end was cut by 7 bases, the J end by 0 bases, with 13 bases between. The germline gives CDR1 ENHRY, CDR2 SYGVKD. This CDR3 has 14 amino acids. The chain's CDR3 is CAIKGTSASYEQYF. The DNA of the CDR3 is TGTGCCATCAAGGGAACTAGTGCCTCCTACGAGCAGTACTTC.

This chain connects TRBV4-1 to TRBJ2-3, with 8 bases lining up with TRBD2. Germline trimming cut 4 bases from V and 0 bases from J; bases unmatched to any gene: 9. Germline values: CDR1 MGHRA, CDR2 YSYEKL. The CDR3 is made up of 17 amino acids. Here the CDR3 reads CASSRTSSGVSTDTQYF. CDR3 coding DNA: TGCGCCAGCAGCCGTACAAGTAGCGGGGTTAGCACAGATACGCAGTATTTT.

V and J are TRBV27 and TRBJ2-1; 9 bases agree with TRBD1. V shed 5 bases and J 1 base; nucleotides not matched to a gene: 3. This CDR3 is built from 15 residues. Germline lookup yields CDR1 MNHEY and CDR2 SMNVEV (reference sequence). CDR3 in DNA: TGTGCCAGCAGTCTACAGGGGGCGTCCTACAATGAGCAGTTCTTC. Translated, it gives CASSLQGASYNEQFF.